Described below is a single TCR beta chain sequence and its context. Its cognate antigen is unknown. V lost 6 bases to trimming and J lost 7 bases; unmatched junction nucleotides: 8. Germline lookup yields CDR1 LNHDA and CDR2 SQIVND (reference sequence). CDR3 length: 14 amino acids. The data derive from a study of graft-versus-host responses after intestinal transplantation. Study context: Recipients received multivisceral, liver-intestinal, or isolated intestinal transplants.

General study points: Recipient marrow held GvH clones, some first seen in ileum or blood. Declines in HvG clones occurring early post-transplant were associated with peak circulating GvH clone levels. Allograft graft-versus-host to host-versus-graft clonal ratios ran high in patients with graft-donor T cell macrochimerism.

Generated by immunoSEQ multiplex PCR, the TCRdb table keeps only in-frame clones and is missing some. The sample has about 120,000 clones; over 85% are singletons. V gene TRBV19 combines with J gene TRBJ1-5, with 8 bases fitting TRBD1. The sequence derives from a human donor who received an intestinal transplant. Sequencing used unstimulated CD4+ T cells sorted from spleen or lymph node cells, obtained before intestinal transplant. In DNA form, the CDR3 reads TGTGCCAGTAGAAAAAAGGACAGGGTACAGCCCCAGCATTTT. Its translation is CASRKKDRVQPQHF.